This T cell receptor (beta chain) was sequenced in a study of T-cell reconstitution after alpha-beta-depleted transplantation in children. In this sample, this clonotype turned up many times. The TCRbeta library was prepared with unique molecular identifiers. TCRdb re-derived calls from the PCR reads in MiXCR, one entry per CDR3 protein. The sample records about 160,000 distinct CDR3 sequences, around 10% being singletons. This TCR was sampled from a boy between 2 and 10 years old with acute myeloid leukemia, due to receive a stem cell transplant. The sequencing here drew on PBMCs, taken before TCRalphabeta/CD19-depleted stem cell transplant.

CDR3 in DNA: TGCAGCGTAGTAGCGGGGGCCCAGTACTTC. Protein sequence: CSVVAGAQYF. This chain uses TRBV29-1 with TRBJ2-5; 9 nucleotides line up with TRBD2. Per the germline V gene, CDR1 is SQVTM and CDR2 is ANQGSEA. V gave up 6 bases and J gave up 9 bases; unmatched junction bases: 2. The CDR3 is made up of 10 amino acids.